The sequence of this T cell receptor beta chain was determined in a study of patients and donors after allogeneic stem cell transplantation. TCRdb independently ran MiXCR on the RT-PCR reads; one entry per CDR3 protein. The sample includes approximately 150,000 distinct CDR3 sequences, roughly 24% seen only once; the top ten take roughly 27%. Between the trimmed V and J ends, which lost 0 bases and 3 bases, there was a span of 15 bases. Germline V CDR1 and CDR2: LNHNV, YYDKDF (reference sequence). This CDR3 comprises 16 residues. In this sample, this clonotype turned up a few times. Sequencing was performed on blood, either unsorted or a sorted T cell fraction (not recorded which). The receptor's source is a human donor who was either an allogeneic HSCT recipient or a stem cell or donor lymphocyte infusion donor (not recorded which). It is not recorded whose cells these are; they may come from a transplant donor. V gene TRBV15 combines with J gene TRBJ2-7; D perhaps matches TRBD1 (5 bases). CDR3: CATSRDGTDGHYEQYF. The CDR3 DNA reads as TGTGCCACCAGCAGAGATGGTACCGACGGACACTACGAGCAGTACTTC. The entire variable domain, with the rest obtained from reference TRBV15 and TRBJ2-7, is as follows: DAMVIQNPRYQVTQFGKPVTLSCSQTLNHNVMYWYQQKSSQAPKLLFHYYDKDFNNEADTPDNFQSRRPNTSFCFLDIRSPGLGDTAMYLCATSRDGTDGHYEQYFGPGTRLTVT.